These T cell receptor beta chains were read from a single sample in a study of OX40 agonist ivuxolimab in advanced cancers. Measured with immunoSEQ multiplex PCR; TCRdb has only the in-frame clones, and not every one. In the table there are roughly 18,000 clones, approximately 85% of which are singletons. The material sequenced was CD4+ or CD8+ T cells sorted from blood, taken in a trial of the OX40 agonist ivuxolimab. The receptors shown here come from an adult with an advanced solid tumor such as melanoma, head and neck, liver or kidney cancer. Both conserved end residues are trimmed from each CDR3. For some rows the clone size is stated as once, few or many, or as a class when expanded; others skip it.

J	size	V	CDR3
TRBJ2-5	NA	TRBV7-9	ASSLTGLAGSETQY
TRBJ1-1	NA	TRBV5-1	ASSYPGGEGSEAF
TRBJ2-7	once	TRBV6-5	ASSPLYSGANEQY
TRBJ2-7	NA	TRBV7-8	ASSFSGGVSYEQY
TRBJ2-1	NA	TRBV11-2	ASSLGSSGFEQF
TRBJ2-5	NA	TRBV7-9	ASSPGSHAGAVETQY
TRBJ2-5	NA	TRBV5-1	ASSLGAGDETQY
TRBJ2-7	once	TRBV7-9	ASSLEWRDEQY
TRBJ2-7	NA	TRBV7-9	ASSSGTSYEQY
TRBJ2-3	few	TRBV7-7	ASSPKTSGTDTQY
TRBJ2-5	few	TRBV5-1	ASSLDPTETQY
TRBJ2-2	few	TRBV4-2	ASSQEQGLATGELF
TRBJ2-4	NA	TRBV27	ASSSATSGVAKNIQY
TRBJ1-4	NA	TRBV9	ASSLTTNEKLF
TRBJ2-7	few	TRBV5-8	ASSLDIYEQY
TRBJ2-7	NA	TRBV6-1	ASSEWQGPYEQY
TRBJ1-2	once	TRBV10-2	ASSEFEGNDYT
TRBJ1-5	NA	TRBV2	ASSEEDDSNQPQH
TRBJ2-2	NA	TRBV6-5	ASSSSISLPGELF
TRBJ1-5	NA	TRBV28	ACGRDYSNQPQH
TRBJ1-2	NA	TRBV30	AWSVQGPTGQGYT
TRBJ1-5	once	TRBV13	ASSLGPGSNQPQH
TRBJ2-1	NA	TRBV9	ASSPRSYEQF
TRBJ1-2	NA	TRBV27	ASSSATGQGASYVYGYT
TRBJ2-7	NA	TRBV5-8	ASSPGLAGEQYEQY
TRBJ1-5	NA	TRBV28	ASSLQARGMNQPQH
TRBJ2-1	NA	TRBV19	ASSIGTSLLNEQF
TRBJ2-2	NA	TRBV19	ASSISPSGGWTGELF
TRBJ2-1	large	TRBV7-8	ASSQTSGGGSYNEQF
TRBJ2-7	medium-sized	TRBV28	ASTPDSTYEQY
TRBJ2-5	NA	TRBV7-9	ASSPRIGNQETQY
TRBJ2-2	NA	TRBV5-6	ASSLRRGVTKKNTGELF
TRBJ1-6	NA	TRBV27	ASALGGSNSPLH
TRBJ2-5	NA	TRBV2	ASSVLGKETQY
TRBJ2-2	NA	TRBV4-2	ASSQPLEHTGELF
TRBJ1-5	NA	TRBV27	ASSFEGARQPQH
TRBJ2-1	NA	TRBV27	ASSLRPSYYNEQF
TRBJ1-1	once	TRBV6-1	ASSEFVEAGEGTEAF
TRBJ2-3	once	TRBV6-5	ASSYRTSGSTDTQY
TRBJ2-7	few	TRBV7-9	ASSSGGSYEQY
TRBJ2-7	few	TRBV7-6	ASSPSGGTTSGGAEQY
TRBJ2-7	NA	TRBV9	ASSGEMEDEQY
TRBJ2-7	NA	TRBV6-5	ASSKGLASYEQY
TRBJ2-2	NA	TRBV27	ASSFVRQIQTNTGELF
TRBJ2-7	NA	TRBV4-1	ASSQETGGPYEQY
TRBJ2-5	NA	TRBV5-1	ASSSEGGFQETQY